This T cell receptor (beta chain) was profiled in a study of CD8 T cells in Susac syndrome. Reverse transcription of about 0.5 to 1 ug RNA used random hexamers. The TCR beta CDR3 was amplified by immunoSEQ multiplex PCR across 54 Vbeta, 13 Jbeta. From the immunoSEQ multiplex PCR reads, TCRdb called clonotypes with MiXCR, one entry per CDR3 protein. The repertoire has around 150,000 distinct CDR3 sequences, about 94% of them found once; the top ten carry approximately 0.25%. Germline CDR1 reads SGHNT; CDR2 reads YYREEE (reference sequence). CDR3 size: 15 residues. The V end was cut by 0 bases, the J end by 4 bases, with 13 bases between. Study outcomes and limitations: The study acknowledged a relatively small number of individuals in its TCR sequencing and HLA analysis.

Worth noting for this clonotype: Its antigen is unknown.

The V call is TRBV5-4, the J call TRBJ2-5; weak D call: TRBD2 (6 bases). The source is a human donor in good health. The source material was CD8+ T cells from PBMCs. CDR3 nucleotide sequence: TGTGCCAGCAGCTTGGAGGGACTGCATTCAGAGACCCAGTACTTC. This translates into CASSLEGLHSETQYF.